The sequence of this TCR beta chain was determined in a study of T cells in Graves' hyperthyroidism and ophthalmopathy. V was trimmed by 6 bases and J by 3 bases, leaving 9 bases between them. This CDR3 is built from 14 residues. The germline V gene has CDR1 MDHEN and CDR2 SYDVKM. Study results and limitations: Blood also carried most thyroid clonotypes expanded above 0.001. Ophthalmopathy could be told apart from stable hyperthyroidism with a 13 V-J model.

This clonotype was seen many times. What it recognizes is unknown. It was RNA transcripts that yielded the amplified TCR beta CDR3 regions. When the TCR CDR3 underwent first-round RT-PCR, the HTBI primer set was used. Each CDR3 protein gets one entry after TCRdb re-called the multiplex PCR reads with MiXCR. The sample includes some 250,000 distinct CDR3 sequences, roughly 15% seen only once; the top ten take about an eighth. This TCR was sampled from a woman aged 40 to 50 with Graves' hyperthyroidism that later progressed to Graves' ophthalmopathy. This chain connects TRBV28 to TRBJ2-6; the D is unclear. The sample taken for sequencing was blood. DNA of the CDR3: TGTGCCAGCAGCACAATTAGTGGGGCCAACGTCCTGACTTTC. This codes for CASSTISGANVLTF. Filled out from reference TRBV28 and TRBJ2-6, the complete variable domain reads DVKVTQSSRYLVKRTGEKVFLECVQDMDHENMFWYRQDPGLGLRLIYFSYDVKMKEKGDIPEGYSVSREKKERFSLILESASTNQTSMYLCASSTISGANVLTFGAGSRLTVL.